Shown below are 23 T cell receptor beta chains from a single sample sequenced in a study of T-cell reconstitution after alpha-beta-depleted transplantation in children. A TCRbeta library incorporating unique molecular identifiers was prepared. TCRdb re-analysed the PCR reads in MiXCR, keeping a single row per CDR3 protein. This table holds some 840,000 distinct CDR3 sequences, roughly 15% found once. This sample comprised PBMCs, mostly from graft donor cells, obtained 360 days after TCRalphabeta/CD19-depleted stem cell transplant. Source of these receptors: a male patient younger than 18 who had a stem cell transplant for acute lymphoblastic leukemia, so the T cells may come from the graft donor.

The CDR3 is CAISESNRPSSYEQYF. The CDR3 DNA sequence: TGTGCCATCAGTGAGTCGAACAGGCCCTCCTCCTACGAGCAGTACTTC. J is TRBJ2-7 and V is TRBV10-3, with D maybe TRBD1 (5 bases). Between the trimmed V and J ends, which lost 0 bases and 0 bases, there was a span of 12 bases. CDR1 is ENHRY, CDR2 SYGVKD, per germline. The CDR3 has 16 residues.

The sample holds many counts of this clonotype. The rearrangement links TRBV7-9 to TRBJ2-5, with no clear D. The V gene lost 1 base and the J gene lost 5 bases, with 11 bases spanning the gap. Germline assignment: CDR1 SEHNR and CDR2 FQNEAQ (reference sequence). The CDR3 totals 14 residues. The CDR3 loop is CASSLVRVIETQYF. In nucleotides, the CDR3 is TGTGCCAGCAGCTTAGTCCGCGTTATCGAGACCCAGTACTTC.

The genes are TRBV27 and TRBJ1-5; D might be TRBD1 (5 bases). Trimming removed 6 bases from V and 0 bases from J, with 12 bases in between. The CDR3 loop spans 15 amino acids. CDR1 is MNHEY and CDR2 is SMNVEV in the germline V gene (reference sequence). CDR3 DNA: TGTGCCAGCAGGACAGCAATTTATAGCAATCAGCCCCAGCATTTT. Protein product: CASRTAIYSNQPQHF.

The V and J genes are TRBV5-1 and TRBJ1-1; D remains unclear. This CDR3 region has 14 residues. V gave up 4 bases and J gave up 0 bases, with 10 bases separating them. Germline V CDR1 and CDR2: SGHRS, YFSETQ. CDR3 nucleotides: TGCGCCAGCAGCGTGGACCCCATGAACACTGAAGCTTTCTTT. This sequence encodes CASSVDPMNTEAFF.

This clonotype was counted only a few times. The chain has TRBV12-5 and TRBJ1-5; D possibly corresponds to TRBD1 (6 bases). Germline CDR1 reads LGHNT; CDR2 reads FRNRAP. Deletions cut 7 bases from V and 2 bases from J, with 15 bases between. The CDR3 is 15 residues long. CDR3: CASVLGGGRNQPQHF. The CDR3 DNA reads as TGTGCTAGTGTCCTTGGGGGGGGGCGCAATCAGCCCCAGCATTTT.

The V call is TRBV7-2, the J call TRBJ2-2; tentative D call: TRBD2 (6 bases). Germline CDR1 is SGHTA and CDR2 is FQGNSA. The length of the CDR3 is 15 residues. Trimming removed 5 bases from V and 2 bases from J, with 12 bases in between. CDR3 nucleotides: TGTGCCAGCAGCCAAAGCGGGTCAAACACCGGGGAGCTGTTTTTT. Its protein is CASSQSGSNTGELFF.

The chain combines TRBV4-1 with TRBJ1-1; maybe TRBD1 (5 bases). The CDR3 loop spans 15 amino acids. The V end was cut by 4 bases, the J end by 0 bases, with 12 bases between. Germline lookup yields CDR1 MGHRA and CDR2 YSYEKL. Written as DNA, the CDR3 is TGCGCCAGCAGCCCTTCGGGGGGTTTGAACACTGAAGCTTTCTTT. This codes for CASSPSGGLNTEAFF.

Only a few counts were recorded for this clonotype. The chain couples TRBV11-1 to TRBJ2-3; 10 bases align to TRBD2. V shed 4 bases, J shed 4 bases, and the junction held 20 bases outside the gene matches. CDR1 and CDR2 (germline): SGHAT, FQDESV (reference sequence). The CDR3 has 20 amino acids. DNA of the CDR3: TGTGCCAGCAGCTCCGGGGGATCTAGCGGGAGCTCAAACTCTCCAGATACGCAGTATTTT. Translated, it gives CASSSGGSSGSSNSPDTQYF.

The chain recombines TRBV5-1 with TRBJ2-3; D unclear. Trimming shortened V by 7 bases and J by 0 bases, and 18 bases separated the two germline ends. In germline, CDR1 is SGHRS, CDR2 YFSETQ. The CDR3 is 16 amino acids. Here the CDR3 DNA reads TGCGCCAGCGCCTTCCCGACTGGATCTAGCACAGATACGCAGTATTTT. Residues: CASAFPTGSSTDTQYF. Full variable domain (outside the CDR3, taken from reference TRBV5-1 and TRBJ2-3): KAGVTQTPRYLIKTRGQQVTLSCSPISGHRSVSWYQQTPGQGLQFLFEYFSETQRNKGNFPGRFSGRQFSNSRSEMNVSTLELGDSALYLCASAFPTGSSTDTQYFGPGTRLTVL.

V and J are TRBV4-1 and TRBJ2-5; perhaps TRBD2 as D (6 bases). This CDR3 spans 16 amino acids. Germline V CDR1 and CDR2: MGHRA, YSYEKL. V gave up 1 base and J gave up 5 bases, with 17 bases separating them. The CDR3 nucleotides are TGCGCCAGCAGCCAAGGTTTGGCGAGCCGGGGGGAGACCCAGTACTTC. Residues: CASSQGLASRGETQYF.

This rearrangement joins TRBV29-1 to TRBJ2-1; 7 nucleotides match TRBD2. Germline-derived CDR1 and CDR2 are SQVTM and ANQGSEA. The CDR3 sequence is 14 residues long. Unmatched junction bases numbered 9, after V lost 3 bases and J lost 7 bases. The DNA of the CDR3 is TGCAGCGTTGACCGGGACTATACGTTTAATGAGCAGTTCTTC. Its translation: CSVDRDYTFNEQFF.

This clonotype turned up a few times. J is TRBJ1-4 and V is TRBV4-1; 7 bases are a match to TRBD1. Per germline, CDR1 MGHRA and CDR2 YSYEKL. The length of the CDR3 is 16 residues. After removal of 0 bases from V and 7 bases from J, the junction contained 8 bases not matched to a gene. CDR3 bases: TGCGCCAGCAGCCAAGATCGAGGGGGCGCGACTGAAAAACTGTTTTTT. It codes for CASSQDRGGATEKLFF.

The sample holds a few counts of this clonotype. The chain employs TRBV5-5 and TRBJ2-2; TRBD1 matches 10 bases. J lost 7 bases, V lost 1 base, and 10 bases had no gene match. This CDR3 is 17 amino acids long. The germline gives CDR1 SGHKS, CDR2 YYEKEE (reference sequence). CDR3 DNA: TGTGCCAGCAGCTTGCCCGGGACAGGGGTTACTTTCGGGGAGCTGTTTTTT. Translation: CASSLPGTGVTFGELFF.

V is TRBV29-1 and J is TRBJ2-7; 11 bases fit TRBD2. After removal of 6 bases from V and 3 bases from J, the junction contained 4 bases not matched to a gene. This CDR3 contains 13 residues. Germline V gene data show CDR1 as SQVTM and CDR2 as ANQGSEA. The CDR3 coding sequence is TGCAGCGTCAGAGGGACTAGCGGCTACGAGCAGTACTTC. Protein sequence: CSVRGTSGYEQYF.

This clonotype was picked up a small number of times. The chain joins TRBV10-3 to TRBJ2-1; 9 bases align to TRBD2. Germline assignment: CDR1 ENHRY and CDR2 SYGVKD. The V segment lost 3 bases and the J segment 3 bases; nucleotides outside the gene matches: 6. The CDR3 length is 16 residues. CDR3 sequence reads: CAISELAGVIYNEQFF. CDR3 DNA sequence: TGTGCCATCAGTGAATTAGCGGGAGTTATCTACAATGAGCAGTTCTTC.

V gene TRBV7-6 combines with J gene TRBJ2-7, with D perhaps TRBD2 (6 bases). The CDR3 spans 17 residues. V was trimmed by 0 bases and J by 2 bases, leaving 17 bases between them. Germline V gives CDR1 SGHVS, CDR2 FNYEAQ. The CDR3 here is CASSLAGRGSRTYEQYF. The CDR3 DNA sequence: TGTGCCAGCAGCTTAGCCGGTCGGGGGAGTCGAACCTACGAGCAGTACTTC.

CDR3: CASRSLGAGDTATSYNEQFF. The CDR3 region has the DNA TGTGCCAGCAGGTCCCTAGGGGCGGGAGATACAGCCACTTCCTACAATGAGCAGTTCTTC. This chain connects TRBV12-3 or TRBV12-4 to TRBJ2-1; 7 nucleotides match TRBD2. V lost 6 bases to trimming and J lost 1 base; unmatched junction nucleotides: 21. The CDR3 runs to 20 residues.

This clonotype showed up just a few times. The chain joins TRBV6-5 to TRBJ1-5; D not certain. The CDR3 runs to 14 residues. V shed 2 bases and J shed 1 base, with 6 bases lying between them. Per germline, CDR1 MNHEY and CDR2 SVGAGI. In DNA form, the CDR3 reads TGTGCCAGCAGTTACGATCCCAGCAATCAGCCCCAGCATTTT. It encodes CASSYDPSNQPQHF.

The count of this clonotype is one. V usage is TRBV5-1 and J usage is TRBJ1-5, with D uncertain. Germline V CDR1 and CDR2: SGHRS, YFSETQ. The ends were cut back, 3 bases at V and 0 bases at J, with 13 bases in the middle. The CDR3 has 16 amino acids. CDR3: CASSSQRSYSNQPQHF. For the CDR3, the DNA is TGCGCCAGCAGCTCCCAGCGCAGTTATAGCAATCAGCCCCAGCATTTT.

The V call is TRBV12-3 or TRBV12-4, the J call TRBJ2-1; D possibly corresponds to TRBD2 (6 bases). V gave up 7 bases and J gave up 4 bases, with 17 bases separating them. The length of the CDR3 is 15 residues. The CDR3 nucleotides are TGTGCCAGCACACAAGAGGAGGGGCGTTACAATGAGCAGTTCTTC. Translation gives CASTQEEGRYNEQFF.

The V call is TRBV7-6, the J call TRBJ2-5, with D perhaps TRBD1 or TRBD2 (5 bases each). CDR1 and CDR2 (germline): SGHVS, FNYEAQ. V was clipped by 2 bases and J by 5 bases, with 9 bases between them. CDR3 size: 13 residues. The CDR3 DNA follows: TGTGCCAGCAGCTTACTGGGGGATGAGACCCAGTACTTC. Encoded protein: CASSLLGDETQYF.

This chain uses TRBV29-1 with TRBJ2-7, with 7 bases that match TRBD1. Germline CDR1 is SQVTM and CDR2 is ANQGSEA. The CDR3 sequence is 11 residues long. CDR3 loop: CSGTDFYEQYF. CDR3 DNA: TGCAGTGGGACAGACTTCTACGAGCAGTACTTC.

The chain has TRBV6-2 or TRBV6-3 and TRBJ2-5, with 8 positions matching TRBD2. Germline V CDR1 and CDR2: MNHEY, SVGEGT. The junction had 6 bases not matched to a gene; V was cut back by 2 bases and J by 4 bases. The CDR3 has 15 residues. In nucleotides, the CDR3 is TGTGCCAGCAGTTACGGAGGACTAGCCGGAGAGACCCAGTACTTC. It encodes CASSYGGLAGETQYF.